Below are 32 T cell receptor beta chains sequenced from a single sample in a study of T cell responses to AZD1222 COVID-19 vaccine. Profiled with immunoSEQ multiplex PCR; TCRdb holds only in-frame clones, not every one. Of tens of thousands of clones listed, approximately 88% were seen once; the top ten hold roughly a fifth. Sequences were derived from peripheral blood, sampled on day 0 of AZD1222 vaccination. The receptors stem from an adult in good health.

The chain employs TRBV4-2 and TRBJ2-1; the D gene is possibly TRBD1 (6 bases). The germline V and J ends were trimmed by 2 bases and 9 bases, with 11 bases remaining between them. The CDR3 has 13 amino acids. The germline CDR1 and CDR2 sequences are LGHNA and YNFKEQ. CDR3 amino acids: CASSQSLGGEQFF. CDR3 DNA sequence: TGTGCCAGCAGCCAATCGTTAGGGGGTGAGCAGTTCTTC.

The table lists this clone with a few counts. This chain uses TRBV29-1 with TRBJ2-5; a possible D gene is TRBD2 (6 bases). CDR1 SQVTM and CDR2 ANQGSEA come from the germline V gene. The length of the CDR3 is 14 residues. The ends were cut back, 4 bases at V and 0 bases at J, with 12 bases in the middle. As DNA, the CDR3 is TGCAGCGTTGTAGGAGGGATGCACCAAGAGACCCAGTACTTC. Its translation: CSVVGGMHQETQYF.

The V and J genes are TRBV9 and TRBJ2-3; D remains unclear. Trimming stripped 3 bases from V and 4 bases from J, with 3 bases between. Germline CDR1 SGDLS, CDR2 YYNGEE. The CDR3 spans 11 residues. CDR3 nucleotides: TGTGCCAGCAGCGCATCAGATACGCAGTATTTT. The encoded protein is CASSASDTQYF.

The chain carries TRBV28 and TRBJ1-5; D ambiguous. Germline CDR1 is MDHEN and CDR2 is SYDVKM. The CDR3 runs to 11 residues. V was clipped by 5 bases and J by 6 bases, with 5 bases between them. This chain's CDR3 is CASSRFQPQHF. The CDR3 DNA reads TGTGCCAGCAGTCGGTTTCAGCCCCAGCATTTT.

CDR3 sequence reads: CASSPASAYNEQFF. CDR3 coding DNA: TGTGCCAGCAGCCCTGCTAGCGCCTACAATGAGCAGTTCTTC. This chain links TRBV3-1 (or the pseudogene TRBV3-2) with TRBJ2-1, with D possibly being TRBD2 (6 bases). The germline CDR1 and CDR2 sequences are LGHDT and YNNKEL (reference sequence). The V end was cut by 4 bases, the J end by 2 bases, with 9 bases between. The length of the CDR3 is 14 residues.

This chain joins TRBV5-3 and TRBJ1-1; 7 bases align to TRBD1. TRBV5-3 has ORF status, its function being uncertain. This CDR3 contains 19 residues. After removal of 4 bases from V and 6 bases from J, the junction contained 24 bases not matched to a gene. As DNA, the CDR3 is TGTGCCAGAAGCCCATACTTCGGGACAGCATCATCTTGGATCTCTGAAGCTTTCTTT. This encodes CARSPYFGTASSWISEAFF.

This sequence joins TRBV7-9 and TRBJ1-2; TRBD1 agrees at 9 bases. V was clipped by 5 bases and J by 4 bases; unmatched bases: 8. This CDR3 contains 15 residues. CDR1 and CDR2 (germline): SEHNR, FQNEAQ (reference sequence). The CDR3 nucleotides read TGTGCCAGCAGCCGGCCCGGACAGGGGTCCTATGGCTACACCTTC. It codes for CASSRPGQGSYGYTF.

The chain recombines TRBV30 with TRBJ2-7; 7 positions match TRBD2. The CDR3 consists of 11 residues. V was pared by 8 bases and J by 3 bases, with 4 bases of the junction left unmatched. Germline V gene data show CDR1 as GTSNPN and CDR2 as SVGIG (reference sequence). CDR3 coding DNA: TGTGCCGGGGGGGGAAACTACGAGCAGTACTTC. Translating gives CAGGGNYEQYF.

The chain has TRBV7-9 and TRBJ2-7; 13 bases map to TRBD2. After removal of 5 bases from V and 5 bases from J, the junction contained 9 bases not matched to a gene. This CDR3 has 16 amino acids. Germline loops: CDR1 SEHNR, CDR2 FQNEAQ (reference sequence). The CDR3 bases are TGTGCCAGCAGCCCTCTCCTGGGACTAGCGGGAAACGAGCAGTACTTC. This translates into CASSPLLGLAGNEQYF. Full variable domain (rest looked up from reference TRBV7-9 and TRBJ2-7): DTGVSQNPRHKITKRGQNVTFRCDPISEHNRLYWYRQTLGQGPEFLTYFQNEAQLEKSRLLSDRFSAERPKGSFSTLEIQRTEQGDSAMYLCASSPLLGLAGNEQYFGPGTRLTVT.

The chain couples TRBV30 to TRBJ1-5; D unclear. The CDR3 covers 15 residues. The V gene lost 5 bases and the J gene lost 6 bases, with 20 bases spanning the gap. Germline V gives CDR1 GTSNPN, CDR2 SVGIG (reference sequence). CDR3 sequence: CAWAGPPGVGQPQHF. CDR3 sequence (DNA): TGTGCCTGGGCGGGTCCCCCGGGAGTGGGTCAGCCCCAGCATTTT.

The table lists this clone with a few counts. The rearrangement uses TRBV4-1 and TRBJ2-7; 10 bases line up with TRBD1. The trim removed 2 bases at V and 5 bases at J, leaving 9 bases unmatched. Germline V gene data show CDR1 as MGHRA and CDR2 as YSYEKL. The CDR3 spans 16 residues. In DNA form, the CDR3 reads TGCGCCAGCAGCCAATTTTACGGGACAGGGGACCACGAGCAGTACTTC. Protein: CASSQFYGTGDHEQYF.

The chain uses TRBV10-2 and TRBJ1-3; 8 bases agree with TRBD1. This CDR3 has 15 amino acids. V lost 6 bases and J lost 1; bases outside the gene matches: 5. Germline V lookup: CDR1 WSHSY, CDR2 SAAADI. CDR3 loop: CASSRGQGSGNTIYF. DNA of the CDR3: TGCGCCAGCAGCCGAGGACAGGGATCTGGAAACACCATATATTTT.

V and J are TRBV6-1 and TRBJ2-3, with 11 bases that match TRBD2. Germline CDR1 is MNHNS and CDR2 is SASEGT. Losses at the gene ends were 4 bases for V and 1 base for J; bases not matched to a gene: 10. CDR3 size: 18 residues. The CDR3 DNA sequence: TGTGCCAGCAGTGTGAAGCCCCTACTAGCGGGGGGCACAGATACGCAGTATTTT. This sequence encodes CASSVKPLLAGGTDTQYF.

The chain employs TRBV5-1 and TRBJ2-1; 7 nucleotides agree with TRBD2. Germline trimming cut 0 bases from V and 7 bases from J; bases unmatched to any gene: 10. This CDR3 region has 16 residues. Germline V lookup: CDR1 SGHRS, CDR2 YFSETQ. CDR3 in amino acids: CASSLVERGAGNEQFF. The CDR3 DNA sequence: TGCGCCAGCAGCTTGGTCGAGCGGGGCGCCGGGAATGAGCAGTTCTTC. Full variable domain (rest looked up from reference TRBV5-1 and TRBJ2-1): KAGVTQTPRYLIKTRGQQVTLSCSPISGHRSVSWYQQTPGQGLQFLFEYFSETQRNKGNFPGRFSGRQFSNSRSEMNVSTLELGDSALYLCASSLVERGAGNEQFFGPGTRLTVL.

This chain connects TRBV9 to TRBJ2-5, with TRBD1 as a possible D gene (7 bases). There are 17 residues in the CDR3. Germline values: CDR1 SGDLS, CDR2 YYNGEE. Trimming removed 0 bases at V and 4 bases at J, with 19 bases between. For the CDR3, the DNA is TGTGCCAGCAGCGTAGATCCCGCAGGGGGGCGGAGAGAGACCCAGTACTTC. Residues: CASSVDPAGGRRETQYF.

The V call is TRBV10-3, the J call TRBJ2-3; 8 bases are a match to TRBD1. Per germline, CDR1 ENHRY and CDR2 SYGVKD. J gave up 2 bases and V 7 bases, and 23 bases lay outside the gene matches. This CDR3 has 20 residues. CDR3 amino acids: CAITQNPGTGAPDNTDTQYF. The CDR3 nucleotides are TGTGCCATCACCCAGAACCCTGGGACAGGAGCTCCCGATAACACAGATACGCAGTATTTT.

CDR3 in DNA: TGTGCCGGGGGACAGGGAAGCTATGGCTACACCTTC. It is translated as CAGGQGSYGYTF. The rearrangement links TRBV30 to TRBJ1-2, with TRBD1 matching 9 bases. CDR1 and CDR2 from the germline V gene are GTSNPN and SVGIG (reference sequence). J lost 4 bases, V lost 8 bases, and 5 bases had no gene match. The CDR3 is made up of 12 amino acids.

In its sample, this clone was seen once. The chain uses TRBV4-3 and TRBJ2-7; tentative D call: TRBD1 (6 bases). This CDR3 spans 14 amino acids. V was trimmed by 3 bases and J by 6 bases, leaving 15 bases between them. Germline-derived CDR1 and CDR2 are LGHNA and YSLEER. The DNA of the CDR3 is TGCGCCAGCAGCCAGGGGGCAGGACTCGCCGAGCAGTACTTC. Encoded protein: CASSQGAGLAEQYF.

The CDR3, as DNA: TGTGCCAGCAGTTTGACAGACGCTTTGATTAACTATGGCTACACCTTC. Protein sequence: CASSLTDALINYGYTF. The gene calls are TRBV28 and TRBJ1-2, with a tentative D call TRBD1 (5 bases). V was pared by 3 bases and J by 1 base, with 15 bases between. Germline V gene data show CDR1 as MDHEN and CDR2 as SYDVKM. This CDR3 contains 16 residues.

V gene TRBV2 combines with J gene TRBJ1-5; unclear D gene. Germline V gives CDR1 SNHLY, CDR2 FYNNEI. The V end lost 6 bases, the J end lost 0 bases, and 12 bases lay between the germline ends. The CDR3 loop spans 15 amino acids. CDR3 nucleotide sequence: TGTGCCAGCAGGAACAGCGCCCATAGCAATCAGCCCCAGCATTTT. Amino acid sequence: CASRNSAHSNQPQHF.

In DNA, the CDR3 is TGTGCCAGCAGTGTCACCTACGAGCAGTACTTC. Protein: CASSVTYEQYF. The chain is built from TRBV12-3 or TRBV12-4 and TRBJ2-7; D is ambiguous. The CDR3 spans 11 residues. V was shortened by 5 bases and J by 2 bases, with 4 bases between the two germline ends.

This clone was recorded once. The CDR3 region has the DNA TGCGCCAGCAGCCCCGGCGTTGGGACCACTGAAGCTTTCTTT. Translating gives CASSPGVGTTEAFF. The V and J genes are TRBV5-1 and TRBJ1-1; D might be TRBD1 (5 bases). There are 14 residues in the CDR3. CDR1 and CDR2 (germline): SGHRS, YFSETQ. The V end was cut by 4 bases, the J end by 4 bases, with 14 bases between.

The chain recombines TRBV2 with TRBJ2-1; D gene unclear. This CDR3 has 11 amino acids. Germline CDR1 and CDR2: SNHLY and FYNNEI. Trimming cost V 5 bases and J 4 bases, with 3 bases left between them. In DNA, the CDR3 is TGTGCCAGCAGTACTTACAATGAGCAGTTCTTC. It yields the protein CASSTYNEQFF.

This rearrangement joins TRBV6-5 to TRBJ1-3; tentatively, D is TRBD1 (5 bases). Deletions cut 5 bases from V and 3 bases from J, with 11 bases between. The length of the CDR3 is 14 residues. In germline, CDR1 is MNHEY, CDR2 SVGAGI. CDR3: CASSTGEGGNTIYF. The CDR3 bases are TGTGCCAGCAGTACGGGGGAAGGTGGAAACACCATATATTTT.

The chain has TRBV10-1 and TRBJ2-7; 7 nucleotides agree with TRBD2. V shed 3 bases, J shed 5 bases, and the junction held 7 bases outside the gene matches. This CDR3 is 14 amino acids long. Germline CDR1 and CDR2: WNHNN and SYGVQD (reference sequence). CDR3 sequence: CASSESGGNHEQYF. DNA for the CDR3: TGCGCCAGCAGTGAATCCGGGGGGAACCACGAGCAGTACTTC.

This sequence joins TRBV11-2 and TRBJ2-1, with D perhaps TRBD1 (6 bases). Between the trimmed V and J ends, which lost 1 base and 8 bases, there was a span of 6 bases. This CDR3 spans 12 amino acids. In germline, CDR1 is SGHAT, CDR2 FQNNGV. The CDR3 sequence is CASSLAGDEQFF. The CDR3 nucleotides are TGTGCCAGCAGCTTAGCAGGGGATGAGCAGTTCTTC.

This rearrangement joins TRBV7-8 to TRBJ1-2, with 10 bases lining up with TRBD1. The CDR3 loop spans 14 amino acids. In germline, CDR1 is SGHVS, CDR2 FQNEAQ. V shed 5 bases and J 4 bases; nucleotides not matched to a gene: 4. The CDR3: CASSTGTGVYGYTF. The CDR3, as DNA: TGTGCCAGCAGCACAGGGACAGGGGTCTATGGCTACACCTTC.

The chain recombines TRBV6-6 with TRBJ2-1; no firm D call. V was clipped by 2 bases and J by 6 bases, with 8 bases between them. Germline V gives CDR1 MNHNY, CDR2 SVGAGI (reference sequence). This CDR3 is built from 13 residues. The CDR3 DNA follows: TGTGCCAGCAGTTACCAGGTGGGCAATGAGCAGTTCTTC. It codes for CASSYQVGNEQFF.

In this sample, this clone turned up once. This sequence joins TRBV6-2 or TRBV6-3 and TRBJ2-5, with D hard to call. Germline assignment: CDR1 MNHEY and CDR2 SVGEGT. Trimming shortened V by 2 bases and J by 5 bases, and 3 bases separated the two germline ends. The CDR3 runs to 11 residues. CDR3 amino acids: CASSYAETQYF. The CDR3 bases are TGTGCCAGCAGTTACGCTGAGACCCAGTACTTC.

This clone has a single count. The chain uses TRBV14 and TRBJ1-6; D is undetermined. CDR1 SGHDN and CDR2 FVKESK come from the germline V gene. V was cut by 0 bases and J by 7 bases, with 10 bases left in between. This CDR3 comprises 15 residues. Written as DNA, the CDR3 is TGTGCCAGCAGCCAAGATTTCAGGATAAATTCACCCCTCCACTTT. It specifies CASSQDFRINSPLHF.

The CDR3 protein is CASSVEGPLNEQFF. The CDR3, as DNA: TGTGCCAGCAGTGTAGAAGGGCCCCTCAATGAGCAGTTCTTC. The V call is TRBV25-1, the J call TRBJ2-1; the D is unclear. V shed 4 bases and J shed 6 bases, with 13 bases lying between them. Germline CDR1 and CDR2: MGHDK and SYGVNS. There are 14 residues in the CDR3.

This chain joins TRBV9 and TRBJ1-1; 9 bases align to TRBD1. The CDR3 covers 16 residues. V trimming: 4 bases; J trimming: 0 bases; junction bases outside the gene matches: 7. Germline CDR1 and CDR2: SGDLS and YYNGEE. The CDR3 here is CASSPGTGGLNTEAFF. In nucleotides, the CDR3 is TGTGCCAGCAGCCCCGGAACAGGGGGCTTGAACACTGAAGCTTTCTTT. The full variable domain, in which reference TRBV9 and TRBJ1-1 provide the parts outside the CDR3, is DSGVTQTPKHLITATGQRVTLRCSPRSGDLSVYWYQQSLDQGLQFLIQYYNGEERAKGNILERFSAQQFPDLHSELNLSSLELGDSALYFCASSPGTGGLNTEAFFGQGTRLTVV.